This T cell receptor beta chain was profiled in a study of blood T cell repertoires in COVID-19 (dated by TCRdb to 2020 to 2021). Study-level background: The collaborator samples originated in the United States, Italy and Spain and spanned the acute and convalescent phases of COVID-19. The sample metadata nearly always contained a de-identified subject ID, COVID-19 status, age in years and sex. Where HLA class I and class II types were available, the types were taken from metadata supplied by the sample provider, not from assay-based typing. The dataset comprised deeply sampled blood TCRbeta repertoires from subjects exposed to, actively infected with, or recovered from COVID-19. Samples were obtained from the ongoing ImmuneRACE study (first 160 participants) and from 1,200 or so subjects provided by 6 global collaborators. The prospective study material was composed of cDNA or gDNA derived from T cells, B-cell-depleted T cells, or PBMCs. The repertoires were released in a freely available public database intended as a resource for research on the immune response to SARS-CoV-2. What the authors observed across the whole study: The amount of clinical and demographic metadata varied by source and participant and was provided uncurated.

The CDR3 numbers 15 residues from cysteine through phenylalanine. Just the 45-base CDR3 DNA is kept, in frame starting at base 1. The trim is 0 bases for V and 0 bases for J, with a gap of 8 bases between the germline ends. Looking up the germline V gene yields CDR1 SGDLS and CDR2 YYNGEE. Remarks on this clone: Its antigen remains unidentified. The sample holds no much larger clone one base away, and base qualities are not on file.

The immunoSEQ Assay, a bias-controlled multiplex PCR, was used to amplify TCRbeta CDR3 regions from genomic DNA. In the paper's pipeline: The number of nucleated cells in each sample was estimated from the amplification of reference gene primers within the assay. To quantify the absolute abundance of each unique TCRbeta CDR3 rearrangement, sequence reads were collapsed and filtered. Productive Simpson clonality was computed per sample as the square root of Simpson's diversity index over productive rearrangements. Entries here come from immuneACCESS through TCRdb and include only in-frame sequences with V and J called. Some clones fail to appear in such tables; in the studies checked, an unresolved V gene covers under half of the shortfall, and the cause of the remainder is unknown. The D gene and trimming were derived from the DNA, and the V and J assignments and clone size from that table. The sample profile shows 85,000 to 130,000 clones; approximately 86% of them were found once. Roughly 6.5% of the sample is taken by the ten largest.

The collaborating institutions used their own protocols to collect whole blood in K2EDTA tubes. For TCRbeta analysis, collaborators shipped samples as frozen whole blood, isolated PBMCs, or DNA extracted from either of those sample types. This chain joins TRBV9 to TRBJ2-3; the D gene is possibly TRBD2, with 5 bases matching. The TCR comes from a woman in her sixties with acute or convalescent COVID-19. Material for sequencing was peripheral blood. The DNA sequence follows: TGTGCCAGCAGCGTAGGGCCGGGGAGCACAGATACGCAGTATTTT. The translation is CASSVGPGSTDTQYF.